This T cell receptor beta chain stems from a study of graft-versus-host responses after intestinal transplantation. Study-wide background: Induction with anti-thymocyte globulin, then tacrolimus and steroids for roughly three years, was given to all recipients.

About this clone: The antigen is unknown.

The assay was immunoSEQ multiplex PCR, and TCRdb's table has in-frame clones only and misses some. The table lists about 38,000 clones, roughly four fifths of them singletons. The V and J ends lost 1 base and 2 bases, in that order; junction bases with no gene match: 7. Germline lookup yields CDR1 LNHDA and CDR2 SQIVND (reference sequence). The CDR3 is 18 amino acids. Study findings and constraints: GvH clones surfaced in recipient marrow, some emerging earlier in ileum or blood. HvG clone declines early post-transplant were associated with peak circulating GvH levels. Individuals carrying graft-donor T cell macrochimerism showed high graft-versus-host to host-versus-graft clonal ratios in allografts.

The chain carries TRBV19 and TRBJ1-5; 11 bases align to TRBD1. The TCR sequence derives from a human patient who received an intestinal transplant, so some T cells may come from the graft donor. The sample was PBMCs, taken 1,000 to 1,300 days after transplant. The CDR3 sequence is CASSIARDRGKRNQPQHF. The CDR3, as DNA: TGTGCCAGTAGTATAGCCCGGGACAGGGGGAAGCGCAATCAGCCCCAGCATTTT.